This T cell receptor (beta chain) was recovered during a study of graft-versus-host responses after intestinal transplantation. General study findings and limits: Peak GvH clone levels in circulation were associated with early post-transplant HvG declines.

Of note for this clone: Its antigen is not known.

CDR3 length: 17 amino acids. V was cut by 6 bases and J by 4 bases, with 24 bases left in between. Germline V gene sequence: CDR1 MNHEY, CDR2 SMNVEV (reference sequence). The data were produced by immunoSEQ multiplex PCR, yet TCRdb's version contains in-frame clones alone and is incomplete. The data contain about 90,000 clones, 90% to 95% of them singletons. Sequences were derived from unstimulated CD8+ T cells sorted from spleen or lymph node cells, sampled before transplant. The TCR was taken from a human donor who was the organ donor for an intestinal transplant. This rearrangement joins TRBV27 to TRBJ1-1, with D unresolved. The CDR3 bases are TGTGCCAGCAGGCGGAGCGGGGTAAAGGCCCTCGGCACTGAAGCTTTCTTT. It yields the protein CASRRSGVKALGTEAFF.